Below, 19 T cell receptor beta chains from the same sample are listed, as sequenced in a study of spatial heterogeneity in lung cancer. Noted time point: sample taken at primary tumor resection. Tumor, nontumor lung or frozen PBMC supplied whole RNA, sequenced without sorting. TCRdb processed the 5' RACE reads anew with MiXCR; each CDR3 protein has one entry. This table holds some 70,000 distinct CDR3 sequences, about an eighth found once. Sequenced material: PBMCs, taken at surgery. All receptors derive from a male donor with early-stage non-small cell lung cancer.

This clonotype came up a few times. This sequence joins TRBV18 and TRBJ2-3; perhaps TRBD2 as D (7 bases). This CDR3 has 15 amino acids. V dropped 0 bases and J dropped 3 bases, with 10 bases sitting between them. Germline CDR1 KGHSH, CDR2 LQKENI. CDR3 loop: CASSPPAGATDTQYF. For the CDR3, the DNA is TGTGCCAGCTCACCACCCGCGGGGGCGACAGATACGCAGTATTTT.

This clonotype was detected only a few times. V gene TRBV5-1 combines with J gene TRBJ2-3; 8 bases match TRBD1. CDR1 is SGHRS and CDR2 is YFSETQ in the germline V gene. This CDR3 has 15 residues. The J segment lost 1 base and the V segment lost 4 bases, leaving 5 bases of the junction unmatched. Here the CDR3 DNA reads TGCGCCAGCAGCCGCCGGGGACAGGGCACAGATACGCAGTATTTT. Its translation is CASSRRGQGTDTQYF.

The chain uses TRBV5-1 and TRBJ2-1; D perhaps matches TRBD1 (5 bases). V dropped 4 bases and J dropped 3 bases, with 20 bases sitting between them. This CDR3 has 17 amino acids. Germline V lookup: CDR1 SGHRS, CDR2 YFSETQ. The CDR3, as DNA: TGCGCCAGCAGCCTCTCCGGAATGCAGGGTCGCTACAATGAGCAGTTCTTC. Protein product: CASSLSGMQGRYNEQFF.

This clonotype came up many times. This chain links TRBV5-6 with TRBJ2-7, with D perhaps TRBD2 (6 bases). Trimming shortened V by 4 bases and J by 4 bases, and 18 bases separated the two germline ends. Germline CDR1 reads SGHDT; CDR2 reads YYEEEE. The CDR3 spans 15 residues. The chain's CDR3 is CASSVTGTGEYEQYF. The CDR3 coding sequence is TGTGCCAGCAGCGTTACCGGGACTGGCGAATACGAGCAGTACTTC.

Only a few counts were recorded for this clonotype. The V and J genes are TRBV18 and TRBJ2-7; 7 bases map to TRBD1. With 4 bases clipped from V and 6 bases from J, the junction kept 9 bases outside the gene matches. Germline assignment: CDR1 KGHSH and CDR2 LQKENI. This CDR3 is built from 14 residues. CDR3 sequence (DNA): TGTGCCAGCTCACGAGACAGGGTGTTCACCGAGCAGTACTTC. Encoded protein: CASSRDRVFTEQYF.

This clonotype was detected only a few times. The V and J genes are TRBV23-1 and TRBJ1-5; D call uncertain. TRBV23-1 is assigned to the ORF class and has an uncertain function. Trimming took off 0 bases at V and 7 bases at J, with 7 bases between the two ends. CDR3 length equals 13 residues. The CDR3: CASSQSGTQPQHF. CDR3 coding DNA: TGCGCCAGCAGTCAATCGGGCACGCAGCCCCAGCATTTT.

With respect to this clonotype: It may be a read error: a sequence one base away is much more abundant. This CDR3 fails to terminate in the conserved phenylalanine or tryptophan, so it likely reflects a read error. Here the CDR3 reads CASSGETDTQYL. CDR3 coding DNA: TGCGCCAGCAGTGGAGAAACAGATACGCAGTATTTA. The chain couples TRBV10-2 to TRBJ2-3; no reliable D call. The CDR3 spans 12 residues. Germline CDR1 reads WSHSY; CDR2 reads SAAADI. Trimming removed 4 bases at V and 3 bases at J, with 5 bases between.

As to this clonotype: A much larger clone lies a single base off, so this may be a read error. The rearrangement joins TRBV11-2 to TRBJ2-5; no reliable D call. Trimming left V 5 bases short and J 2 bases short, with 9 bases between. The CDR3 consists of 13 residues. Germline V gives CDR1 SGHAT, CDR2 FQNNGV. Written as DNA, the CDR3 is TGTGCCAGCAGCCGACGGCCTCAAGAGACCCAGTACTTC. This codes for CASSRRPQETQYF.

At least ten counts were recorded for this clonotype. This rearrangement joins TRBV10-2 to TRBJ2-1; D gene unclear. This CDR3 comprises 13 residues. The V end was cut by 2 bases, the J end by 10 bases, with 12 bases between. Germline loops: CDR1 WSHSY, CDR2 SAAADI. For the CDR3, the DNA is TGCGCCAGCAGTGAGCCCGAGCGTGACGAGCAGTTCTTC. Translating it yields CASSEPERDEQFF.

The chain carries TRBV6-2 or TRBV6-3 and TRBJ2-5; D is perhaps TRBD2 (6 bases). CDR3 length: 13 residues. V was shortened by 2 bases and J by 4 bases, with 8 bases between the two germline ends. The germline CDR1 and CDR2 sequences are MNHEY and SVGEGT. In nucleotides, the CDR3 is TGTGCCAGCAGTTACGGAGCGGGAGAGACCCAGTACTTC. Translating it yields CASSYGAGETQYF.

This clonotype was recorded a few times. The chain carries TRBV6-5 and TRBJ2-3; D is uncertain. The CDR3 covers 14 residues. CDR1 and CDR2 (germline): MNHEY, SVGAGI. V was shortened by 7 bases and J by 2 bases, with 13 bases between the two germline ends. CDR3: CASTPKIATDTQYF. DNA of the CDR3: TGTGCCAGCACCCCAAAGATAGCCACAGATACGCAGTATTTT.

By sample share, this clonotype is medium-sized. The chain joins TRBV7-6 to TRBJ2-5; D remains unclear. The CDR3 length is 15 residues. V was clipped by 4 bases and J by 2 bases, with 14 bases between them. Germline lookup yields CDR1 SGHVS and CDR2 FNYEAQ. The CDR3 DNA reads as TGTGCCAGCAGCTCGACTCCGACGGCTCAAGAGACCCAGTACTTC. This encodes CASSSTPTAQETQYF.

This clonotype was counted at least ten times. The chain joins TRBV6-1 to TRBJ2-7; 11 positions agree with TRBD2. The V and J ends lost 6 bases and 2 bases, in that order; junction bases with no gene match: 15. This CDR3 spans 18 amino acids. CDR1 MNHNS and CDR2 SASEGT come from the germline V gene. The CDR3 DNA follows: TGTGCCAGCAGCCTACATGGTCCGGGACTAGCGGAACCCTACGAGCAGTACTTC. This encodes CASSLHGPGLAEPYEQYF.

There are a few counts of this clonotype. The chain recombines TRBV19 with TRBJ2-2; TRBD2 matches at 7 bases. Per the germline V gene, CDR1 is LNHDA and CDR2 is SQIVND (reference sequence). V dropped 7 bases and J dropped 5; count of bases not matched to a gene: 22. The CDR3 is made up of 19 amino acids. The CDR3 region has the DNA TGTGCCAGTATTGGTCCCCGCGGGAGTGCGTTAGGAAGGACCGGGGAGCTGTTTTTT. Protein product: CASIGPRGSALGRTGELFF.

The rearrangement joins TRBV29-1 to TRBJ1-4; D gene ambiguous. Looked up from germline, CDR1 is SQVTM and CDR2 is ANQGSEA. Trimming removed 1 base from V and 2 bases from J, with 5 bases in between. The CDR3 runs to 13 residues. CDR3 residues: CSVEVPTNEKLFF. The CDR3 DNA is TGCAGCGTTGAAGTTCCCACTAATGAAAAACTGTTTTTT.

This clonotype has a count of ten or more. The chain is built from TRBV9 and TRBJ2-5; D unresolved. V lost 0 bases and J lost 5, with 8 bases in between. This CDR3 contains 13 residues. Germline values: CDR1 SGDLS, CDR2 YYNGEE. The DNA for the CDR3 is TGTGCCAGCAGCGTAGGATATCTCGAGACCCAGTACTTC. Translated: CASSVGYLETQYF.

A few counts support this clonotype. This chain uses TRBV11-2 with TRBJ2-3, with D perhaps TRBD2 (6 bases). V lost 0 bases to trimming and J lost 6 bases, with 7 bases between them. Germline V gene sequence: CDR1 SGHAT, CDR2 FQNNGV. The CDR3 contains 13 residues. This CDR3 reads CASSLDAGDTQYF. The CDR3 coding sequence is TGTGCCAGCAGCTTAGATGCGGGGGATACGCAGTATTTT.

Note on this clonotype: A read error may explain this, as a much larger clone is one base away. J is TRBJ2-2 and V is TRBV7-9, with 7 bases fitting TRBD2. The CDR3 contains 13 residues. The J segment lost 7 bases and the V segment lost 5 bases, leaving 4 bases of the junction unmatched. In germline, CDR1 is SEHNR, CDR2 FQNEAQ (reference sequence). CDR3 sequence reads: CASSPAGVGELFF. CDR3 nucleotide sequence: TGTGCCAGCAGCCCGGCGGGGGTCGGGGAGCTGTTTTTT.

The gene calls are TRBV12-3 or TRBV12-4 and TRBJ2-1; D gene ambiguous. The CDR3 totals 12 residues. V dropped 5 bases and J dropped 6 bases, with 8 bases sitting between them. CDR3 loop: CASSPQSNEQFF. In DNA, the CDR3 is TGTGCCAGCAGTCCCCAGAGCAATGAGCAGTTCTTC.